These T cell receptor beta chains were read from a single sample in a study of cytomegalovirus exposure and HLA in healthy donors. Measured with immunoSEQ multiplex PCR; TCRdb has only the in-frame clones, and not every one. Of approximately 130,000 clones in the sample, approximately 60% were seen once. The sample was PBMCs. The origin of the receptors is a woman in her thirties or forties in good health and CMV-seronegative. Each CDR3 is given with its conserved first and last residue. The order of the fields is D gene, V gene, J gene, clone size, CDR3 protein, CDR3 DNA. D genes are given only for firm matches. The size of a clone is reported for some rows only, either as once, few or many, or as a class for expanded clones.

.	TRBV19	TRBJ1-4	.	CASRNEKLFF	TGTGCCAGCAGAAACGAAAAACTGTTTTTT
.	TRBV4-1	TRBJ2-7	.	CASSPSDSSSYEQYF	TGCGCCAGCAGCCCCTCGGACAGTTCTTCTTACGAGCAGTACTTC
TRBD1	TRBV2	TRBJ1-1	.	CASIKTRTGTEAFF	TGTGCCAGCATAAAAACCAGGACAGGCACTGAAGCTTTCTTT
TRBD2	TRBV25-1	TRBJ2-3	.	CASSESGGPVDTQYF	TGTGCCAGCAGTGAATCGGGGGGACCCGTGGATACGCAGTATTTT
TRBD1	TRBV7-8	TRBJ2-2	.	CASSRYTGATGELFF	TGTGCCAGCAGCCGTTATACAGGGGCCACCGGGGAGCTGTTTTTT
.	TRBV5-4	TRBJ2-7	.	CASSLGIQGVNYEQYF	TGTGCCAGCAGCTTAGGGATACAGGGTGTTAACTACGAGCAGTACTTC
.	TRBV28	TRBJ1-4	few	CASSLTGTRNEKLFF	TGTGCCAGCAGTCTAACCGGGACTAGAAATGAAAAACTGTTTTTT
.	TRBV30	TRBJ1-6	.	CAWSVGAANNSPLHF	TGTGCCTGGAGTGTAGGGGCAGCGAATAATTCACCCCTCCACTTT
.	TRBV28	TRBJ1-1	.	CASRGSGPVGMNTEAFF	TGTGCCAGCAGGGGGTCAGGGCCGGTAGGAATGAACACTGAAGCTTTCTTT
TRBD1	TRBV2	TRBJ1-1	once	CASRTGQGLPGGTEAFF	TGTGCCAGCCGTACGGGACAGGGGCTCCCGGGGGGGACTGAAGCTTTCTTT
TRBD1	TRBV2	TRBJ1-5	.	CASMSQGVTQPQHF	TGTGCCAGCATGTCACAGGGGGTAACTCAGCCCCAGCATTTT
TRBD1	TRBV6-1	TRBJ2-7	.	CASSEGDSSYEQYF	TGTGCCAGCAGTGAAGGGGACAGCTCCTACGAGCAGTACTTC
.	TRBV7-2	TRBJ1-4	few	CASSLGGGSGEKLFF	TGTGCCAGCAGCTTAGGGGGGGGCAGCGGTGAAAAACTGTTTTTT
.	TRBV2	TRBJ1-5	.	CASSFMEGKRYSNQPQHF	TGTGCCAGCAGTTTCATGGAGGGTAAGCGATATAGCAATCAGCCCCAGCATTTT
TRBD2	TRBV4-1	TRBJ2-3	.	CASSRRLAGESTDTQYF	TGCGCCAGCAGCCGAAGACTAGCGGGGGAGAGCACAGATACGCAGTATTTT
.	TRBV27	TRBJ1-2	few	CASSSGRSQGGNYGYTF	TGTGCCAGCAGTTCTGGCCGCTCACAGGGTGGTAACTATGGCTACACCTTC
TRBD1	TRBV6-5	TRBJ1-1	.	CASKRGQVNTEAFF	TGTGCCAGCAAGAGGGGACAGGTCAACACTGAAGCTTTCTTT
.	TRBV9	TRBJ2-1	.	CASSVGGAGDYLGEQFF	TGTGCCAGCAGCGTCGGGGGTGCGGGTGACTACTTGGGTGAGCAGTTCTTC
.	TRBV7-2	TRBJ1-2	.	CASSFSQGEGHTF	TGTGCCAGCAGCTTCTCACAGGGCGAGGGCCACACCTTC
TRBD1	TRBV28	TRBJ2-7	once	CASSQTGFLHEQYF	TGTGCCAGCAGTCAGACAGGGTTCCTTCACGAGCAGTACTTC
.	TRBV28	TRBJ2-7	.	CASFGQGSTYEQYF	TGTGCCAGCTTCGGCCAGGGTTCAACCTACGAGCAGTACTTC
.	TRBV10-3	TRBJ1-2	.	CATKSYGYTF	TGTGCCACTAAGTCTTATGGCTACACCTTC
TRBD2	TRBV4-2	TRBJ2-5	.	CASSGTSAWETQYF	TGTGCCAGCAGCGGGACTAGCGCATGGGAGACCCAGTACTTC
.	TRBV5-1	TRBJ2-5	once	CASKVESFQETQYF	TGCGCCAGCAAGGTGGAGTCTTTTCAAGAGACCCAGTACTTC
TRBD1	TRBV7-3	TRBJ1-2	.	CASSPGQGAYYGYTF	TGTGCCAGCAGCCCAGGACAGGGGGCTTACTATGGCTACACCTTC
TRBD1	TRBV10-3	TRBJ1-1	few	CAISDGQGGRTEAFF	TGTGCCATCAGTGACGGACAGGGGGGTCGCACTGAAGCTTTCTTT
.	TRBV2	TRBJ2-2	.	CATTVTGELFF	TGTGCCACAACAGTGACCGGGGAGCTGTTTTTT
TRBD1	TRBV19	TRBJ1-5	few	CASSTGRLWPQHF	TGTGCCAGTTCGACAGGGCGCTTATGGCCCCAGCATTTT
.	TRBV27	TRBJ1-2	once	CASSWGHLNYGYTF	TGTGCCAGCAGTTGGGGACACCTTAACTATGGCTACACCTTC
TRBD1	TRBV4-1	TRBJ2-3	.	CASSQTGGSADTQYF	TGCGCCAGCAGCCAGACAGGGGGCTCAGCAGATACGCAGTATTTT
.	TRBV6-5	TRBJ1-1	.	CASSYSWAGETEAFF	TGTGCCAGCAGTTACTCGTGGGCGGGGGAAACTGAAGCTTTCTTT
.	TRBV2	TRBJ2-7	few	CASILQGPEQYF	TGTGCCAGCATTCTCCAGGGGCCCGAGCAGTACTTC
.	TRBV5-4	TRBJ2-7	.	CASSSDTYEQYF	TGTGCCAGCAGCTCCGACACCTACGAGCAGTACTTC
.	TRBV13	TRBJ2-7	.	CASSPSPAGNEQYF	TGTGCCAGCAGCCCGAGCCCTGCGGGGAACGAGCAGTACTTC
TRBD2	TRBV19	TRBJ2-5	.	CASTDGSGGQETQYF	TGTGCCAGTACAGACGGTAGCGGGGGCCAAGAGACCCAGTACTTC
TRBD1	TRBV6-5	TRBJ2-7	.	CASSRTGTAAYEQYF	TGTGCCAGCAGTCGAACCGGGACAGCAGCCTACGAGCAGTACTTC
TRBD1	TRBV18	TRBJ1-4	once	CASSPSTGTGNGKLFF	TGTGCCAGCTCACCAAGTACCGGGACAGGGAATGGAAAACTGTTTTTT
TRBD2	TRBV2	TRBJ2-7	few	CASSVAGGTYEQYF	TGTGCCAGCAGTGTCGCGGGAGGGACCTACGAGCAGTACTTC
TRBD1	TRBV18	TRBJ1-6	.	CASSPRPDRGTPVPYSPLHF	TGTGCCAGCTCACCAAGGCCCGACAGGGGTACTCCCGTACCTTATTCACCCCTCCACTTT
TRBD1	TRBV7-6	TRBJ2-1	.	CASSLIGTGNNEQFF	TGTGCCAGCAGCTTAATCGGGACAGGGAACAATGAGCAGTTCTTC
TRBD2	TRBV27	TRBJ2-6	once	CASSLERPSGGRGSGANVLTF	TGTGCCAGCAGTTTAGAACGCCCCTCGGGGGGAAGGGGCTCTGGGGCCAACGTCCTGACTTTC
.	TRBV5-1	TRBJ1-1	few	CASSFRTLGNTEAFF	TGCGCCAGCAGCTTTAGGACTCTTGGGAACACTGAAGCTTTCTTT
.	TRBV28	TRBJ1-1	.	CALRELSTEAFF	TGTGCCCTGCGAGAGCTTAGCACTGAAGCTTTCTTT
TRBD1	TRBV9	TRBJ1-1	.	CASSPGQRWTEAFF	TGTGCCAGCAGCCCGGGACAGCGGTGGACTGAAGCTTTCTTT